The present T cell receptor (beta chain) was sequenced within a study of T cell repertoires in cytomegalovirus infection. Across the whole study: An indication of both CMV infection and matching HLA type came from public TCR beta signatures.

TCRdb passed the reads through MiXCR, listing each CDR3 protein once. The sample lists 350,000 to 550,000 distinct CDR3 sequences; roughly 31% were seen once. General observations from the study: Dominating the ex vivo response were HLA-C-restricted CMV-specific TCR beta clonotypes.

A few counts support this clonotype. Its antigen is unidentified. With V trimmed by 1 base and J by 11 bases, 19 bases remained unmatched. The CDR3 consists of 17 residues. CDR1 and CDR2 (germline): MDHEN, SYDVKM. The receptor's source is a human donor in good health (CMV status not recorded). Some clones in this sample may be carry-over from other donors' samples. The sample comprised PBMCs. The V call is TRBV28, the J call TRBJ1-1, with 7 bases that match TRBD1. The CDR3, as DNA: TGTGCCAGCAGTTTATCACCCCTACAGGGGCCCTACTCGGCGGCTTTCTTT. Translating gives CASSLSPLQGPYSAAFF.